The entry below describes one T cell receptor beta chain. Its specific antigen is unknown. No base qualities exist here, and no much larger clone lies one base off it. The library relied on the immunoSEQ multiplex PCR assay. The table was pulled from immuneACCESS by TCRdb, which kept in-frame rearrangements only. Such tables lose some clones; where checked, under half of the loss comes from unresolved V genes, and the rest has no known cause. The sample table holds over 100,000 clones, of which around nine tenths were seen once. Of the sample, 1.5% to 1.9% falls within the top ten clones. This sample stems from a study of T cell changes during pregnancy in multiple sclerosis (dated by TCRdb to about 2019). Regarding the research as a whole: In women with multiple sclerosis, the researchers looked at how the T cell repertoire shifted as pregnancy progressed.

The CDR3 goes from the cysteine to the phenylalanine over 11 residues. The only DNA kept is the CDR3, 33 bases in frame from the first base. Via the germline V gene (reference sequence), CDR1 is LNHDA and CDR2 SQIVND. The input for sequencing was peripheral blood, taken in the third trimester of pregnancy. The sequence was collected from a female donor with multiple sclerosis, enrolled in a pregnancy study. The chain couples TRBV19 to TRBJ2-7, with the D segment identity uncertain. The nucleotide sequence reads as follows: TGTGCTACTTCTCCGGGCTACGAGCAGTACTTC. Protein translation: CATSPGYEQYF.